These 22 T cell receptor beta chains were sequenced from one sample in a study of T cells in Graves' hyperthyroidism and ophthalmopathy. What was amplified from RNA transcripts were TCR beta CDR3 regions. HTBI primers were employed in a first-round RT-PCR of the TCR CDR3. In TCRdb, the multiplex PCR reads were re-called with MiXCR into one record per CDR3 protein. The sample lists about 200,000 distinct CDR3 sequences, about a sixth occurring once. Material: blood. Receptors originate from a man aged 50 to 59 with Graves' hyperthyroidism.

The CDR3 loop is CASSLVWLAGGPLGQFF. DNA for the CDR3: TGTGCCAGCAGCTTAGTCTGGCTAGCGGGAGGGCCGTTGGGGCAGTTCTTC. The J gene is TRBJ2-1, the V gene TRBV11-2, with TRBD2 matching over 12 bases. Germline CDR1 reads SGHAT; CDR2 reads FQNNGV. V shed 1 base and J 12 bases; nucleotides not matched to a gene: 13. CDR3 length: 17 residues.

V is TRBV12-3 or TRBV12-4 and J is TRBJ1-5; TRBD1 matches at 10 bases. V gave up 3 bases and J gave up 2 bases; unmatched junction bases: 7. The CDR3 runs to 17 residues. The CDR3 spells CASSFYTGTGGNQPQHF. The CDR3, as DNA: TGTGCCAGCAGTTTTTACACCGGGACAGGGGGCAATCAGCCCCAGCATTTT.

The J gene is TRBJ1-6, the V gene TRBV2; 11 nucleotides match TRBD1. The V and J ends lost 6 bases and 9 bases, in that order; junction bases with no gene match: 7. Germline V CDR1 and CDR2: SNHLY, FYNNEI. This CDR3 comprises 15 residues. The CDR3, as DNA: TGTGCCAGCAGCCCGGACAGGGGGCGCGGTTCACCCCTCCACTTT. Protein: CASSPDRGRGSPLHF.

This chain's CDR3 is CASRSSGRANEQFF. The DNA of the CDR3 is TGTGCCAGCAGATCTAGCGGGAGGGCCAATGAGCAGTTCTTC. The chain joins TRBV7-3 to TRBJ2-1; 12 bases are a match to TRBD2. Per the germline V gene, CDR1 is SGHTA and CDR2 is FQGTGA. The V segment lost 6 bases and the J segment 6 bases; nucleotides outside the gene matches: 3. This CDR3 region has 14 residues.

The rearrangement links TRBV5-1 to TRBJ1-1, with D possibly matching TRBD1 (6 bases). The CDR3 totals 14 residues. The ends were cut back, 3 bases at V and 4 bases at J, with 13 bases in the middle. Germline CDR1 and CDR2: SGHRS and YFSETQ. The CDR3 nucleotides read TGCGCCAGCAGCTGGCGGCAGGGGACCACTGAAGCTTTCTTT. Residues: CASSWRQGTTEAFF.

This chain uses TRBV9 with TRBJ2-7, with unresolved D. The CDR3 has 14 amino acids. The V and J ends lost 0 bases and 3 bases respectively, with 10 bases between them. CDR1 is SGDLS and CDR2 is YYNGEE in the germline V gene. The CDR3: CASSVENGDYEQYF. For the CDR3, the DNA is TGTGCCAGCAGCGTAGAAAACGGAGACTACGAGCAGTACTTC.

In this sample, this clonotype turned up many times. This rearrangement joins TRBV7-2 to TRBJ2-4, with a tentative D call TRBD1 (6 bases). Per germline, CDR1 SGHTA and CDR2 FQGNSA. This CDR3 is built from 17 residues. The V end was cut by 1 base, the J end by 0 bases, with 13 bases between. The CDR3 nucleotides are TGTGCCAGCAGCTTAGACAGGGATAGATTAGCCAAAAACATTCAGTACTTC. It specifies CASSLDRDRLAKNIQYF.

This clonotype was found many times. The chain employs TRBV12-3 or TRBV12-4 and TRBJ2-7; D is possibly TRBD2 (6 bases). The CDR3 is made up of 13 amino acids. The ends were cut back, 6 bases at V and 9 bases at J, with 18 bases in the middle. CDR3 in DNA: TGTGCCAGCAGCCCCCCGGCGGGATTTGGGCAGTACTTC. It is translated as CASSPPAGFGQYF.

The chain joins TRBV14 to TRBJ2-1; D is undetermined. CDR1 SGHDN and CDR2 FVKESK come from the germline V gene. The V end was cut by 1 base, the J end by 8 bases, with 15 bases between. The CDR3 is 15 residues long. Here the CDR3 reads CASSQGWAFSDEQFF. The CDR3 DNA sequence: TGTGCCAGCAGCCAAGGGTGGGCCTTCTCTGATGAGCAGTTCTTC.

This clonotype has at least ten counts. V and J are TRBV7-3 and TRBJ2-2; maybe TRBD1 (5 bases). Trimming removed 3 bases at V and 6 bases at J, with 11 bases between. This CDR3 has 14 amino acids. Germline CDR1 SGHTA, CDR2 FQGTGA. Here the CDR3 DNA reads TGTGCCAGCAGCTTTGCAGGGAAGGCCGGGGAGCTGTTTTTT. This gives the protein CASSFAGKAGELFF.

This clonotype occurred many times. The rearrangement links TRBV2 to TRBJ2-3, with 8 bases that match TRBD1. The CDR3 extends over 16 amino acids. Per the germline V gene, CDR1 is SNHLY and CDR2 is FYNNEI. Trimming took 4 bases from V and 1 from J; bases not matched to a gene: 7. The CDR3 protein is CASSGWGQVGTDTQYF. CDR3 nucleotide sequence: TGTGCCAGCAGTGGTTGGGGACAGGTTGGCACAGATACGCAGTATTTT.

This clonotype was recorded at least ten times. J is TRBJ2-1 and V is TRBV27; tentatively, D is TRBD2 (6 bases). The CDR3 loop spans 14 amino acids. Trimming shortened V by 4 bases and J by 6 bases, and 13 bases separated the two germline ends. The V gene's germline CDR1 is MNHEY and CDR2 SMNVEV (reference sequence). The CDR3 nucleotides read TGTGCCAGCAGTTCGACTAGTCCCGGCAATGAGCAGTTCTTC. Translation gives CASSSTSPGNEQFF.

In its sample, this clonotype was seen many times. The V gene is TRBV12-3 or TRBV12-4, the J gene TRBJ2-3; D is unresolved. The CDR3 spans 12 residues. V gave up 7 bases and J gave up 9 bases, with 14 bases separating them. The CDR3 DNA sequence: TGTGCCAGCACCCTCGCGGCTGGGACGCAGTATTTT. This codes for CASTLAAGTQYF.

Many counts were recorded for this clonotype. J is TRBJ2-7 and V is TRBV5-1, with 13 bases matching TRBD2. The J segment lost 4 bases and the V segment lost 4 bases, leaving 8 bases of the junction unmatched. CDR1 SGHRS and CDR2 YFSETQ come from the germline V gene. The CDR3 has 16 amino acids. CDR3 region: CASSQLGLAGVYEQYF. DNA of the CDR3: TGCGCCAGCAGCCAACTCGGACTAGCGGGAGTTTACGAGCAGTACTTC.

A single count supports this clonotype. The chain recombines TRBV7-2 with TRBJ2-7; 11 bases map to TRBD2. V lost 8 bases to trimming and J lost 2 bases; unmatched junction nucleotides: 11. The germline V gene encodes CDR1 SGHTA and CDR2 FQGNSA. The CDR3 has 16 amino acids. The CDR3 is CASQLIAGGGPYEQYF. The CDR3 DNA reads TGTGCCAGCCAGCTTATAGCGGGAGGGGGCCCCTACGAGCAGTACTTC.

This clonotype was counted between two and nine times. This chain uses TRBV28 with TRBJ2-7, with a weak D call TRBD1 (5 bases). Trimming removed 5 bases at V and 5 bases at J, with 16 bases between. From germline, CDR1 is MDHEN and CDR2 SYDVKM. The CDR3 covers 14 residues. For the CDR3, the DNA is TGTGCCAGCAGTCCGAAGACAGTCCCCCACGAGCAGTACTTC. Amino acids: CASSPKTVPHEQYF.

In this sample, this clonotype turned up many times. The chain carries TRBV2 and TRBJ1-6, with 7 bases identical to TRBD1. V lost 5 bases to trimming and J lost 7 bases; unmatched junction nucleotides: 8. This CDR3 is built from 15 residues. CDR1 and CDR2 from the germline V gene are SNHLY and FYNNEI. The CDR3 DNA reads TGTGCCAGCAGTAGGGGACAGATCTACAATTCACCCCTCCACTTT. As protein: CASSRGQIYNSPLHF.

This clonotype was detected ten times or more. This rearrangement joins TRBV5-1 to TRBJ2-3; D is ambiguous. The CDR3 spans 14 residues. CDR1 is SGHRS, CDR2 YFSETQ, per germline. V lost 4 bases, J lost 2 bases, and 11 bases lay in between. The DNA for the CDR3 is TGCGCCAGCAGCCGGGCTAACCCCACAGATACGCAGTATTTT. Translated: CASSRANPTDTQYF.

There are many counts of this clonotype. V gene TRBV2 combines with J gene TRBJ2-3, with D possibly being TRBD1 (6 bases). This CDR3 is built from 16 residues. The V end lost 8 bases, the J end lost 5 bases, and 23 bases lay between the germline ends. CDR1 and CDR2 from the germline V gene are SNHLY and FYNNEI. The CDR3 DNA reads as TGTGCCAGCTTCCCAAGGGGACAACCCCGAGGAGATACGCAGTATTTT. This encodes CASFPRGQPRGDTQYF.

In this sample, this clonotype turned up many times. The gene calls are TRBV28 and TRBJ1-1; no clear D gene. With 4 bases removed from V and 10 bases from J, the gap between germline ends came to 13 bases. Germline V CDR1 and CDR2: MDHEN, SYDVKM. This CDR3 has 12 residues. This chain's CDR3 is CASSSPGLGAFF. The DNA for the CDR3 is TGTGCCAGCAGTTCCCCAGGTCTTGGAGCTTTCTTT.

This clonotype was counted once. Given a much more abundant clone one base away, this may be a read error. V gene TRBV11-3 combines with J gene TRBJ2-1; D might be TRBD1 (5 bases). The V and J ends lost 1 base and 5 bases respectively, with 12 bases between them. The CDR3 is 15 residues long. Germline CDR1 and CDR2: SGHNT and YENEEA. The CDR3 DNA follows: TGTGCCAGCAGCTTAGGGGGCGGAATTAACAATGAGCAGTTCTTC. Translated, it gives CASSLGGGINNEQFF.

This clonotype has more than one count but fewer than ten. The chain uses TRBV20-1 and TRBJ1-5, with D unresolved. Germline V lookup: CDR1 DFQATT, CDR2 SNEGSKA (reference sequence). The CDR3 loop spans 12 amino acids. V lost 6 bases, J lost 6 bases, and 12 bases lay in between. The CDR3 sequence: CSAGRPGQPQHF. The CDR3 DNA reads as TGCAGTGCCGGTAGGCCGGGTCAGCCCCAGCATTTT.